One and the same sample provided the 16 T cell receptor beta chains below, sequenced in a study of cytomegalovirus exposure and HLA in healthy donors. TCRdb's table, derived via immunoSEQ multiplex PCR, lists solely in-frame clones and lacks some. Seen here are more than 130,000 clones, roughly 88% observed once, and the top ten hold just under 8%. The sequenced material came from PBMCs. All receptors derive from a woman between 18 and 29 years old in good health and CMV-seropositive.

The rearrangement links TRBV10-1 to TRBJ1-5, with 8 bases matching TRBD1. This CDR3 spans 12 amino acids. Losses at the gene ends were 6 bases for V and 8 bases for J; bases not matched to a gene: 3. Germline values: CDR1 WNHNN, CDR2 SYGVQD (reference sequence). DNA of the CDR3: TGCGCCAGCAGCAACAGGGGGGAGCCCCAGCATTTT. It translates to CASSNRGEPQHF.

V and J are TRBV19 and TRBJ1-5, with unresolved D. Germline V CDR1 and CDR2: LNHDA, SQIVND (reference sequence). V was cut by 6 bases and J by 7 bases, with 13 bases left in between. CDR3 length equals 13 residues. The CDR3 sequence is CASSLGVFQPQHF. The CDR3 DNA is TGTGCCAGTAGCCTCGGGGTCTTCCAGCCCCAGCATTTT.

J is TRBJ2-7 and V is TRBV11-2; no clear D. Germline lookup yields CDR1 SGHAT and CDR2 FQNNGV. V gave up 8 bases and J gave up 3 bases, with 5 bases separating them. This CDR3 is built from 10 residues. For the CDR3, the DNA is TGTGCCAGCGGCATCTACGAGCAGTACTTC. Protein sequence: CASGIYEQYF.

The V gene is TRBV5-4, the J gene TRBJ2-7, with 7 bases lining up with TRBD1. The germline V gene has CDR1 SGHNT and CDR2 YYREEE (reference sequence). V gave up 5 bases and J gave up 5 bases; unmatched junction bases: 10. There are 14 residues in the CDR3. CDR3 bases: TGTGCCAGCAGTGCCGGACAGGTTCAGGACGAGCAGTACTTC. It specifies CASSAGQVQDEQYF.

The chain employs TRBV28 and TRBJ2-7; D is perhaps TRBD2 (5 bases). CDR3 size: 15 residues. Germline V CDR1 and CDR2: MDHEN, SYDVKM. Trimming removed 6 bases from V and 5 bases from J, with 20 bases in between. The CDR3 nucleotides read TGTGCCAGCAGCGTAAGGTCTAGACTACCTGACGAGCAGTACTTC. It translates to CASSVRSRLPDEQYF.

The chain has TRBV4-2 and TRBJ2-3, with TRBD2 matching 8 bases. The ends lost 0 bases at V and 3 bases at J; junction bases unmatched: 8. There are 17 residues in the CDR3. The germline V gene has CDR1 LGHNA and CDR2 YNFKEQ. CDR3 nucleotide sequence: TGTGCCAGCAGCCAAGACATCTTCGGGGGGGCAACAGATACGCAGTATTTT. Its protein product is CASSQDIFGGATDTQYF.

This clone was picked up one time. The chain has TRBV7-2 and TRBJ2-5; maybe TRBD2 (5 bases). Germline V CDR1 and CDR2: SGHTA, FQGNSA. The germline V and J ends were trimmed by 5 bases and 2 bases, with 9 bases remaining between them. CDR3 length: 13 residues. Here the CDR3 reads CASSRTWQETQYF. In nucleotides, the CDR3 is TGTGCCAGCAGCCGGACTTGGCAAGAGACCCAGTACTTC.

The CDR3 is CASSFDRDRVREQYF. CDR3 bases: TGTGCCAGCAGTTTCGACCGGGACAGGGTGCGCGAGCAGTACTTC. This chain connects TRBV6-5 to TRBJ2-7; 9 nucleotides line up with TRBD1. From germline, CDR1 is MNHEY and CDR2 SVGAGI. This CDR3 has 15 residues. J was trimmed by 6 bases and V by 4 bases; bases with no gene match: 10.

The chain employs TRBV6-1 and TRBJ1-2; D remains ambiguous. The CDR3 covers 13 residues. Trimming stripped 0 bases from V and 5 bases from J, with 7 bases between. CDR1 is MNHNS, CDR2 SASEGT, per germline. As DNA, the CDR3 is TGTGCCAGCAGTGAAGCTGGAGAGTATGGCTACACCTTC. Translation gives CASSEAGEYGYTF.

The chain recombines TRBV29-1 with TRBJ1-1; unclear D gene. Between the trimmed V and J ends, which lost 5 bases and 1 base, there was a span of 8 bases. The CDR3 is made up of 12 amino acids. CDR1 and CDR2 (germline): SQVTM, ANQGSEA. DNA for the CDR3: TGCAGCGTTTATCGGGGGAACACTGAAGCTTTCTTT. Translation gives CSVYRGNTEAFF.

This sequence joins TRBV9 and TRBJ2-2; TRBD1 aligns across 7 bases. Germline V lookup: CDR1 SGDLS, CDR2 YYNGEE. Trimming at V came to 4 bases and at J to 1 base, leaving 4 bases not matched to a gene. The CDR3 spans 15 residues. The CDR3 loop is CASSSGQVNTGELFF. The CDR3 bases are TGTGCCAGCAGCTCCGGACAGGTGAACACCGGGGAGCTGTTTTTT.

The chain links TRBV27 to TRBJ1-4; D might be TRBD1 (5 bases). The CDR3 covers 15 residues. Germline V lookup: CDR1 MNHEY, CDR2 SMNVEV (reference sequence). Trimming took 2 bases from V and 4 from J, leaving 11 bases between them. CDR3 coding DNA: TGTGCCAGCAGTTTAGGAACAGGTCGTAATGAAAAACTGTTTTTT. It is translated as CASSLGTGRNEKLFF.

The V gene is TRBV5-6, the J gene TRBJ1-5, with D unresolved. The CDR3 is 16 amino acids. Germline V gene lookup returns CDR1 SGHDT and CDR2 YYEEEE. V lost 4 bases and J 0 bases, leaving 14 bases between the germline ends. The CDR3 DNA reads TGTGCCAGCAGCGCACGAGGACTCAATAGCAATCAGCCCCAGCATTTT. Its protein product is CASSARGLNSNQPQHF.

In this sample, this clone turned up once. The chain carries TRBV27 and TRBJ2-3; 9 bases agree with TRBD2. Germline V gene data show CDR1 as MNHEY and CDR2 as SMNVEV (reference sequence). V was pared by 2 bases and J by 8 bases, with 5 bases of the junction left unmatched. This CDR3 has 14 amino acids. In nucleotides, the CDR3 is TGTGCCAGCAGTTTAGCGGGGGGGCCCGGTACGCAGTATTTT. It translates to CASSLAGGPGTQYF.

This sequence joins TRBV2 and TRBJ2-7; D unresolved. CDR1 SNHLY and CDR2 FYNNEI come from the germline V gene. V dropped 1 base and J dropped 7 bases, with 11 bases sitting between them. The CDR3 is 13 residues long. The CDR3 loop is CASSEESFGEQYF. CDR3 nucleotides: TGTGCCAGCAGTGAAGAATCGTTCGGGGAGCAGTACTTC. Variable domain in full (rest from reference TRBV2 and TRBJ2-7): EPEVTQTPSHQVTQMGQEVILRCVPISNHLYFYWYRQILGQKVEFLVSFYNNEISEKSEIFDDQFSVERPDGSNFTLKIRSTKLEDSAMYFCASSEESFGEQYFGPGTRLTVT.

The chain has TRBV18 and TRBJ1-3; D unclear. CDR1 and CDR2 from the germline V gene are KGHSH and LQKENI. The V and J ends lost 2 bases and 0 bases respectively, with 11 bases between them. CDR3 length: 16 residues. Here the CDR3 DNA reads TGTGCCAGCTCACCATTCCAGGCCAACTCTGGAAACACCATATATTTT. Translation gives CASSPFQANSGNTIYF. Based on the CDR3 plus reference TRBV18 and TRBJ1-3, the full variable domain is NAGVMQNPRHLVRRRGQEARLRCSPMKGHSHVYWYRQLPEEGLKFMVYLQKENIIDESGMPKERFSAEFPKEGPSILRIQQVVRGDSAAYFCASSPFQANSGNTIYFGEGSWLTVV.